Described below is a single TCR beta chain sequence and its context. This clone was detected a few times. No cognate antigen has been identified for it. Base qualities are not recorded, but no much larger clone differs from it by a single base. The sample originates from a study of radiotherapy plus CTLA-4 blockade in lung cancer (dated by TCRdb to 2017 to 2018). Some background on the complete study: Among the enrolled patients, around 19% had an objective response, and 31% reached disease control. General findings and caveats noted by the study authors: Early dynamic changes in blood T cell clones, together with increased serum interferon-beta after radiation, were reported as the strongest predictors of response. After treatment with radiotherapy and ipilimumab, TCR clones that originated in tumors expanded in peripheral blood.

Receptor libraries were prepared by the immunoSEQ multiplex PCR assay. The clones in this table, taken by TCRdb from immuneACCESS, are in-frame only. Not every clone is retained; where verified, under half of the shortfall comes from an unresolved V gene, and the cause of the rest is unknown. The sample records over 75,000 clones, 83% of which are singletons. Roughly 0.84% of the sample comes from the top ten. The study tested focal radiation therapy combined with CTLA-4 blockade (ipilimumab) in patients with chemo-refractory metastatic non-small-cell lung cancer. The germline V gene specifies MNHNS as CDR1 and SASEGT as CDR2. V is reduced by 3 bases and J by 2 bases, leaving a spacing of 7 bases between them. From its cysteine to its phenylalanine, the CDR3 spans 13 amino acids. Solely the CDR3 DNA is kept, with 39 bases framed from the first base.

Here the sequenced sample was peripheral blood, taken from a patient treated with radiotherapy plus ipilimumab. The origin of this receptor is a human donor with non-small cell lung cancer who had stable disease on radiotherapy plus ipilimumab. The sequence is built from TRBV6-1 and TRBJ1-1; there is no confident call for the D gene. The base sequence is TGTGCCAGCAGTGACGGCACTAACACTGAAGCTTTCTTT. Protein translation: CASSDGTNTEAFF.